One and the same sample provided the 7 T cell receptor beta chains below, sequenced in a study of breast tumors, draining lymph nodes, adjacent tissues. TCRdb analysed the multiplex PCR reads with MiXCR anew, one entry per CDR3 protein. The data contain about 140,000 distinct CDR3 sequences, over 25% of them seen just once; the ten biggest clones take up 2% to 2.5%. Breast cancer patients provided tissue from their axillary draining lymph nodes. The sample was axillary lymph node tissue. The receptors shown here come from a female donor with breast cancer. Some clones in this sample may be carry-over from other donors' samples.

This clonotype was recorded at least ten times. This chain connects TRBV15 to TRBJ2-7; D may be TRBD1 (6 bases). Germline CDR1 and CDR2: LNHNV and YYDKDF (reference sequence). The length of the CDR3 is 15 residues. V was cut by 6 bases and J by 4 bases, with 19 bases left in between. As DNA, the CDR3 is TGTGCCACCAGTACGGGCAGGGGAAGGTGGTACGAGCAGTACTTC. It translates to CATSTGRGRWYEQYF.

This clonotype has ten or more counts. Here the CDR3 reads CASSPGGTGNQPQHF. DNA of the CDR3: TGTGCCAGCAGCCCCGGAGGGACAGGCAATCAGCCCCAGCATTTT. The chain carries TRBV5-4 and TRBJ1-5; 7 nucleotides line up with TRBD1. Germline V gene data show CDR1 as SGHNT and CDR2 as YYREEE (reference sequence). The CDR3 runs to 15 residues. Trimming took 4 bases from V and 2 from J; bases not matched to a gene: 6.

This clonotype was observed many times. This chain uses TRBV6-5 with TRBJ2-7, with 13 nucleotides matching TRBD2. CDR1 and CDR2 from the germline V gene are MNHEY and SVGAGI. This CDR3 is built from 18 residues. Germline trimming cut 0 bases from V and 0 bases from J; bases unmatched to any gene: 5. The CDR3 DNA sequence: TGTGCCAGCAGTTACTCGCGGGGACTAGCGGGGCACTCCTACGAGCAGTACTTC. This codes for CASSYSRGLAGHSYEQYF.

The rearrangement joins TRBV2 to TRBJ1-5; TRBD1 agrees at 7 bases. The length of the CDR3 is 15 residues. The V and J ends lost 2 bases and 2 bases, in that order; junction bases with no gene match: 3. Germline V gene sequence: CDR1 SNHLY, CDR2 FYNNEI. The CDR3 region has the DNA TGTGCCAGCAGTGAATCACAGGGGCGCAATCAGCCCCAGCATTTT. Translated, it gives CASSESQGRNQPQHF.

To note about this clonotype: A much larger clone is a single base away; this may be a read error. This chain links TRBV20-1 with TRBJ2-1; TRBD1 is a possible D gene (7 bases). This CDR3 region has 14 residues. Per the germline V gene, CDR1 is DFQATT and CDR2 is SNEGSKA (reference sequence). The CDR3 coding sequence is TGCAGTGCTAGATCGGAGGGGGCCCGAGTTGAGCAGCTCTTC. Protein product: CSARSEGARVEQLF.

The chain employs TRBV9 and TRBJ1-3; 8 nucleotides line up with TRBD1. J gave up 0 bases and V 3 bases, and 5 bases lay outside the gene matches. Germline CDR1 reads SGDLS; CDR2 reads YYNGEE. The CDR3 is 16 residues long. CDR3 sequence reads: CASSAGQASSGNTIYF. For the CDR3, the DNA is TGTGCCAGCAGCGCGGGACAGGCGAGCTCTGGAAACACCATATATTTT.

The CDR3 DNA reads TGTGCCATCAGCCCGGCCCTGAACACTGAAGCTTTCTTT. Translated, it gives CAISPALNTEAFF. The gene calls are TRBV10-3 and TRBJ1-1; no clear D gene. V was trimmed by 6 bases and J by 0 bases, leaving 8 bases between them. The V gene's germline CDR1 is ENHRY and CDR2 SYGVKD. This CDR3 region has 13 residues.